This T cell receptor (beta chain) was found in a study of blood T cell repertoires in COVID-19. As for the study in general: The samples span acute and convalescent COVID-19 from the United States, Italy and Spain. Sample material is recorded as cDNA or gDNA derived from T cells, B-cell-depleted T cells, or PBMCs.

V lost 0 bases to trimming and J lost 6 bases, with 12 bases between them. CDR1 is SNHLY and CDR2 is FYNNEI in the germline V gene. This CDR3 comprises 15 residues. In the authors' methods: Amplification of reference gene primers was used by the study to estimate nucleated cell counts. Data came from immunoSEQ multiplex PCR; TCRdb stores just in-frame clones and leaves some out. The V and J calls and clone size are taken from that table; D and trimming were inferred from the DNA. The data contain 100,000 to 150,000 clones, around 81% of them singletons. The receptor was derived from a man aged 40-50 years with active or convalescent COVID-19. The sample taken for sequencing was peripheral blood. The chain has TRBV2 and TRBJ2-1, with unresolved D. The DNA of the CDR3 is TGTGCCAGCAGTGAAGCGCTTCAGAGCGCCAATGAGCAGTTCTTC. Its protein is CASSEALQSANEQFF.